The 5 T cell receptor delta chains given below trace back to one sample, sequenced in a study of Vδ1+ human thymocytes. Antigens of these TCRs are unknown. Sequences come from RNA converted to cDNA by reverse transcription. Multiplex PCR used pooled V-gene forward primers and a constant-region reverse primer to amplify CDR3s. TCRdb reanalysed the multiplex PCR reads via CATT. The sample contains 20,000 to 25,000 delta-chain clones, roughly 8% of which appear only once. Findings of the study overall: Thymic TRG and TRD repertoires appeared highly polyclonal, with Gaussian CDR3 length distributions.

Material for sequencing was Vdelta1+ gamma-delta thymocytes from the thymus. Subset meaning: FACS-sorted CD3+ TCRalphabeta- TCRVdelta1+ TCRVdelta2- thymocytes. The origin of the receptors is a child less than two years old who had congenital heart surgery.

The rearrangement joins TRDV1 to TRDJ1, with 12 bases that match TRDD3. Germline trimming cut 1 base from V and 2 bases from J; bases unmatched to any gene: 41. Germline V gives CDR1 TSWWSYY, CDR2 QGS. The CDR3 runs to 29 residues. Here the CDR3 reads CALGEPGYLASLSKVLGDTPRSGTDKLIF. The CDR3 region has the DNA TGTGCTCTTGGGGAACCCGGTTACCTCGCTTCGTTAAGTAAAGTACTGGGGGATACCCCCAGATCCGGGACCGATAAACTCATCTTT.

This clone showed up just a few times. The chain links TRDV1 to TRDJ1; 11 nucleotides match TRDD3. Per germline, CDR1 TSWWSYY and CDR2 QGS. V lost 4 bases and J lost 0; bases outside the gene matches: 16. This CDR3 region has 20 residues. CDR3 nucleotide sequence: TGTGCTCTTGGGGCACCTACGGAACTGGGGGATATTGGCCACACCGATAAACTCATCTTT. The encoded protein is CALGAPTELGDIGHTDKLIF.

The chain carries TRDV1 and TRDJ1; a weak D match, TRDD3 (6 bases). The J gene, absent from TCRdb, was called here by matching the DNA to germline. V shed 9 bases and J shed 0 bases, with 23 bases lying between them. CDR1 is TSWWSYY and CDR2 is QGS in the germline V gene. This CDR3 comprises 17 residues. The CDR3 sequence: CALGPLGWGSYTDKLIF. The CDR3 nucleotides are TGTGCTCTCGGGCCGTTGGGGTGGGGATCATACACCGATAAACTCATCTTT.

In its sample, this clone was seen a few times. The chain couples TRDV1 to TRDJ1, with 9 positions matching TRDD3. The CDR3 totals 17 residues. The germline V gene encodes CDR1 TSWWSYY and CDR2 QGS. The V gene end was trimmed by 0 bases and the J gene end by 0 bases; junction bases not matched to a gene: 5. CDR3 in DNA: TGTGCTCTTGGGGAACTAGGGGATACGGGGTACACCGATAAACTCATCTTT. It encodes CALGELGDTGYTDKLIF.

This clone was counted between two and nine times. The V and J genes are TRDV1 and TRDJ1; TRDD3 matches at 11 bases. The CDR3 contains 20 residues. The V gene's germline CDR1 is TSWWSYY and CDR2 QGS. With 2 bases clipped from V and 0 bases from J, the junction kept 14 bases outside the gene matches. CDR3 bases: TGTGCTCTTGGGGAATGTACTTTCTACTGGGGGATATCTTACACCGATAAACTCATCTTT. Translation: CALGECTFYWGISYTDKLIF.